These 21 T cell receptor beta chains share one sample of origin, sequenced in a study of T cell responses to AZD1222 COVID-19 vaccine. Clones were read by immunoSEQ multiplex PCR, and TCRdb kept only the in-frame ones, dropping some. This table holds 150,000 to 200,000 clones, roughly 90% found once. The material was peripheral blood, obtained 28 days after the second AZD1222 dose. All receptors derive from an adult who received the AZD1222 COVID-19 vaccine.

The chain recombines TRBV19 with TRBJ1-2; tentative D call: TRBD1 (6 bases). CDR1 LNHDA and CDR2 SQIVND come from the germline V gene (reference sequence). The CDR3 has 14 amino acids. Trimming left V 7 bases short and J 2 bases short, with 14 bases between. In DNA, the CDR3 is TGTGCCAGTAATGTTGACAGGTCCAACTATGGCTACACCTTC. Its protein is CASNVDRSNYGYTF.

The chain combines TRBV30 with TRBJ2-1, with 7 bases aligning to TRBD2. After removal of 4 bases from V and 7 bases from J, the junction contained 22 bases not matched to a gene. The CDR3 extends over 18 amino acids. The germline CDR1 and CDR2 sequences are GTSNPN and SVGIG (reference sequence). Written as DNA, the CDR3 is TGTGCCTGGACCCCTGGTCCTTCCGAGGGAGGGGATAGGAATGAGCAGTTCTTC. This translates into CAWTPGPSEGGDRNEQFF.

The chain has TRBV9 and TRBJ1-5; no reliable D call. Germline values: CDR1 SGDLS, CDR2 YYNGEE. V shed 0 bases and J shed 6 bases, with 16 bases lying between them. The CDR3 consists of 16 residues. CDR3 nucleotides: TGTGCCAGCAGCGTAGCGGGCAGCCCCGGCGGTCAGCCCCAGCATTTT. It translates to CASSVAGSPGGQPQHF.

This clone was seen once. The chain is built from TRBV9 and TRBJ1-2; D gene uncertain. Between the trimmed V and J ends, which lost 2 bases and 0 bases, there was a span of 11 bases. The CDR3 spans 15 residues. CDR1 is SGDLS and CDR2 is YYNGEE in the germline V gene. This CDR3 reads CASSVGDLANYGYTF. The CDR3 DNA sequence: TGTGCCAGCAGCGTCGGAGATTTAGCTAACTATGGCTACACCTTC.

The chain couples TRBV11-2 to TRBJ1-2; D possibly corresponds to TRBD1 (6 bases). V lost 6 bases and J lost 2, with 16 bases in between. The CDR3 sequence is 15 residues long. Germline-derived CDR1 and CDR2 are SGHAT and FQNNGV. CDR3 nucleotide sequence: TGTGCCAGCAGGCACCCCGGGACACTCAACTATGGCTACACCTTC. It yields the protein CASRHPGTLNYGYTF.

The chain has TRBV2 and TRBJ2-1; 9 bases fit TRBD2. Per germline, CDR1 SNHLY and CDR2 FYNNEI. V shed 4 bases and J 3 bases; nucleotides not matched to a gene: 7. This CDR3 has 16 residues. This chain's CDR3 is CASSGSGLAGYNEQFF. As DNA, the CDR3 is TGTGCCAGCAGTGGCTCGGGACTAGCTGGCTACAATGAGCAGTTCTTC. The whole variable domain, remainder taken from reference TRBV2 and TRBJ2-1, is EPEVTQTPSHQVTQMGQEVILRCVPISNHLYFYWYRQILGQKVEFLVSFYNNEISEKSEIFDDQFSVERPDGSNFTLKIRSTKLEDSAMYFCASSGSGLAGYNEQFFGPGTRLTVL.

The chain has TRBV27 and TRBJ1-2, with 8 nucleotides matching TRBD1. Germline V gene sequence: CDR1 MNHEY, CDR2 SMNVEV (reference sequence). Trimming removed 4 bases from V and 4 bases from J; junction bases left unmatched: 2. This CDR3 has 13 residues. This CDR3 is CASSYTGGYGYTF. CDR3 nucleotides: TGTGCCAGCAGTTATACAGGGGGCTATGGCTACACCTTC.

V is TRBV5-1 and J is TRBJ1-2, with a weak D call TRBD1 (5 bases). CDR3 length: 15 residues. V lost 2 bases and J lost 2, with 13 bases in between. Germline V CDR1 and CDR2: SGHRS, YFSETQ. The CDR3 nucleotides read TGCGCCAGCAGCTTCATTCCAGGACAAAACTATGGCTACACCTTC. This translates into CASSFIPGQNYGYTF.

This chain links TRBV7-3 with TRBJ2-7; possibly TRBD1 for D (6 bases). The V end was cut by 1 base, the J end by 5 bases, with 15 bases between. The germline gives CDR1 SGHTA, CDR2 FQGTGA. This CDR3 spans 15 amino acids. CDR3 DNA sequence: TGTGCCAGCAGCTTAAGAGCAGGGGCCAGGGACGAGCAGTACTTC. It specifies CASSLRAGARDEQYF.

This chain connects TRBV28 to TRBJ1-5; D gene uncertain. From germline, CDR1 is MDHEN and CDR2 SYDVKM. The V gene lost 6 bases and the J gene lost 3 bases, with 12 bases spanning the gap. The length of the CDR3 is 14 residues. CDR3 sequence reads: CASSLTDTNQPQHF. The CDR3 DNA is TGTGCCAGCAGCCTGACGGATACCAATCAGCCCCAGCATTTT.

The rearrangement uses TRBV9 and TRBJ2-1; TRBD2 agrees at 9 bases. J was trimmed by 2 bases and V by 3 bases; bases with no gene match: 3. CDR1 and CDR2 (germline): SGDLS, YYNGEE. The CDR3 runs 15 residues. CDR3 DNA sequence: TGTGCCAGCAGCGCTAGCGGGACTCCCTACAATGAGCAGTTCTTC. Translated: CASSASGTPYNEQFF.

As DNA, the CDR3 is TGTGCCAGCAGCAAATCCCCGCCCACAGGGACCTCTGGAAACACCATATATTTT. Translation gives CASSKSPPTGTSGNTIYF. The chain is built from TRBV21-1 and TRBJ1-3; TRBD1 is the table's D call, not checked against the DNA. TRBV21-1 is reported as a pseudogene. CDR3 length: 18 amino acids.

V gene TRBV4-1 combines with J gene TRBJ2-2; D uncertain. The CDR3 sequence is 17 residues long. V lost 4 bases and J 0 bases, leaving 15 bases between the germline ends. The V gene's germline CDR1 is MGHRA and CDR2 YSYEKL. The CDR3: CASSPQLGKSNTGELFF. Written as DNA, the CDR3 is TGCGCCAGCAGCCCCCAACTTGGGAAATCGAACACCGGGGAGCTGTTTTTT.

The gene calls are TRBV15 and TRBJ1-5; a possible D gene is TRBD1 (5 bases). CDR3 length: 15 amino acids. With 8 bases removed from V and 2 bases from J, the gap between germline ends came to 16 bases. CDR1 is LNHNV, CDR2 YYDKDF, per germline (reference sequence). CDR3 loop: CATGNRDGRNQPQHF. DNA of the CDR3: TGTGCCACCGGAAACCGGGACGGGCGCAATCAGCCCCAGCATTTT.

This rearrangement joins TRBV6-4 to TRBJ1-1; TRBD1 matches at 7 bases. V was pared by 5 bases and J by 4 bases, with 1 base of the junction left unmatched. Per germline, CDR1 MRHNA and CDR2 SNTAGT. This CDR3 is 12 amino acids long. The CDR3 nucleotides are TGTGCCAGCAGTCCAGGGGGCACTGAAGCTTTCTTT. It is translated as CASSPGGTEAFF.

The chain employs TRBV5-3 and TRBJ1-5; a weak D match, TRBD1 (6 bases). TRBV5-3 carries the ORF label, with uncertain function. Between the trimmed V and J ends, which lost 1 base and 5 bases, there was a span of 19 bases. This CDR3 region has 17 residues. The CDR3: CARSLPGSGAGDQPQHF. CDR3 in DNA: TGTGCCAGAAGCTTGCCGGGGTCGGGGGCAGGCGATCAGCCCCAGCATTTT.

The chain carries TRBV6-5 and TRBJ2-1, with D possibly matching TRBD2 (5 bases). CDR1 is MNHEY, CDR2 SVGAGI, per germline. This CDR3 region has 13 residues. Trimming cost V 9 bases and J 6 bases, with 15 bases left between them. CDR3 sequence: CASLRRDSNEQFF. The CDR3 coding sequence is TGTGCCAGTCTACGACGGGATAGCAATGAGCAGTTCTTC.

This rearrangement joins TRBV5-6 to TRBJ1-1, with 10 bases lining up with TRBD1. This CDR3 is built from 13 residues. Germline values: CDR1 SGHDT, CDR2 YYEEEE. V was clipped by 4 bases and J by 10 bases; unmatched bases: 7. This CDR3 reads CASSSRDRGGAFF. The CDR3 DNA reads TGTGCCAGCAGCAGCCGGGACAGGGGAGGAGCTTTCTTT.

The chain recombines TRBV6-5 with TRBJ2-1; D unclear. The V and J ends lost 0 bases and 6 bases respectively, with 12 bases between them. This CDR3 is built from 15 residues. The germline gives CDR1 MNHEY, CDR2 SVGAGI. CDR3 protein: CASSYSVIASNEQFF. For the CDR3, the DNA is TGTGCCAGCAGTTACTCCGTAATAGCATCCAATGAGCAGTTCTTC.

Of note for this clone: The junction departs from germline at one end; a sequencing error may be responsible. V gene TRBV5-1 combines with J gene TRBJ1-3; D gene unclear. The CDR3 is 11 amino acids. Per the germline V gene, CDR1 is SGHRS and CDR2 is YFSETQ. The CDR3 DNA follows: TGCGCCAGCAGCGATCACCGAGTTGTAAATTTT. Its translation: CASSDHRVVNF.

The chain uses TRBV10-1 and TRBJ2-4; D unclear. Looked up from germline, CDR1 is WNHNN and CDR2 is SYGVQD (reference sequence). With 3 bases removed from V and 9 bases from J, the gap between germline ends came to 15 bases. This CDR3 region has 14 residues. The CDR3 DNA sequence: TGCGCCAGCAGTGAAGAAGGGCGACGAAGCATTCAGTACTTC. Protein product: CASSEEGRRSIQYF.